This T cell receptor (beta chain) derives from a study of a mutant IDH1 vaccine in newly diagnosed glioma. Study observations and caveats: Changes to the top peripheral T cell clonotypes appeared unrelated to pseudoprogression. A vaccine-induced immune response developed in around 94% of the patients.

V was shortened by 5 bases and J by 8 bases, with 15 bases between the two germline ends. Germline assignment: CDR1 SEHNR and CDR2 FQNEAQ (reference sequence). The CDR3 has 13 amino acids. The time point denotes: week 11, during vaccination. What each vaccine dose contained was 300 ug of mutant IDH1 20-mer peptide, accompanied by topical imiquimod. The data were produced by immunoSEQ multiplex PCR, yet TCRdb's version contains in-frame clones alone and is incomplete. The sample contains about 60,000 clones, about four fifths of which appear only once. In its sample, this clone ranks as medium-sized (0.01 to 0.1%). The antigen is unknown.

The clonotype originates from a man younger than 40 with glioma. V is TRBV7-9 and J is TRBJ1-2; D uncertain. The sample consisted of PBMCs, taken from a glioma patient whose treatment included an IDH1 peptide vaccine. The CDR3 coding sequence is TGTGCCAGCAGCCCCCCACCGGCAGTAGGCTACACCTTC. Translating it yields CASSPPPAVGYTF.